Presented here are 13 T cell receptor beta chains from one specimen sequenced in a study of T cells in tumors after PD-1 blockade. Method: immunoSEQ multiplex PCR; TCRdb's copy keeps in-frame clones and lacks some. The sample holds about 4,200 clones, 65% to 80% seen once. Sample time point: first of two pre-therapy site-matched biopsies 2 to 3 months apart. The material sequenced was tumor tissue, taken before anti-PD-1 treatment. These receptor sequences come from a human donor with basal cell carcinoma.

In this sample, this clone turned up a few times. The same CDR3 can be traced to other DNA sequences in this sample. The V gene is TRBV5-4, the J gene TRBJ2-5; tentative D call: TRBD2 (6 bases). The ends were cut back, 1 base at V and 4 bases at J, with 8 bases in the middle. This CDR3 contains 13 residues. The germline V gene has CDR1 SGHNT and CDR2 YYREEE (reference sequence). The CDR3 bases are TGTGCCAGCAGCTTGCCGGGGGTAGAGACCCAGTACTTC. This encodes CASSLPGVETQYF.

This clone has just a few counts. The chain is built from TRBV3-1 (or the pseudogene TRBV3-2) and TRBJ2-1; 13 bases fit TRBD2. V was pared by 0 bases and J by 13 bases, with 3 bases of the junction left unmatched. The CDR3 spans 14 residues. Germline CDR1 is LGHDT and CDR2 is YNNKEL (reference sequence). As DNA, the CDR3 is TGTGCCAGCAGCCAAGATGGACTAGCGGGGGTACAGTTCTTC. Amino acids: CASSQDGLAGVQFF.

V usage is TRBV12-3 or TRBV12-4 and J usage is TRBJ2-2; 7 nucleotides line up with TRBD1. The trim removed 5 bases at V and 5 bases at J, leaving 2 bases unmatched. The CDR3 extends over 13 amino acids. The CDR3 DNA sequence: TGTGCCAGCAGTCCGGACAGGACCGGGGAGCTGTTTTTT. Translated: CASSPDRTGELFF.

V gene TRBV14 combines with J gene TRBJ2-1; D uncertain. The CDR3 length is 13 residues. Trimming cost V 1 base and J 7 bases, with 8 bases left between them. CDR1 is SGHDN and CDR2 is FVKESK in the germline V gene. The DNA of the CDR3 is TGTGCCAGCAGCCAAGGGGGTTGGAATGAGCAGTTCTTC. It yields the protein CASSQGGWNEQFF.

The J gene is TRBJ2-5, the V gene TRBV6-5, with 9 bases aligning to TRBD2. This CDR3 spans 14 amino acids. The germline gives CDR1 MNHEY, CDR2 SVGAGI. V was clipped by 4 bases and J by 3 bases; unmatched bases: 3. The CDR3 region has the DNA TGTGCCAGCAGTTGGGGCGGGGGGGAAGAGACCCAGTACTTC. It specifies CASSWGGGEETQYF.

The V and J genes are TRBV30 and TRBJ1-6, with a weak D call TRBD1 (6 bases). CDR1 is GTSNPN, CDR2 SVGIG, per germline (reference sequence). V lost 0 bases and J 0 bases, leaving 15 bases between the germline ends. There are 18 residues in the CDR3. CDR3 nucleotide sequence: TGTGCCTGGAGTGTACAGGGTGTAGTGAGCTCCTATAATTCACCCCTCCACTTT. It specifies CAWSVQGVVSSYNSPLHF.

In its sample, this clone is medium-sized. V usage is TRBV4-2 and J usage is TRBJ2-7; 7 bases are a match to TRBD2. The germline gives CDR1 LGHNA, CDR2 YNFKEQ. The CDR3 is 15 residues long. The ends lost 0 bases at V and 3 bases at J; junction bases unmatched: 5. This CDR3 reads CASSQDLRGDYEQYF. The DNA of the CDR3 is TGTGCCAGCAGCCAAGATCTTCGGGGGGACTACGAGCAGTACTTC.

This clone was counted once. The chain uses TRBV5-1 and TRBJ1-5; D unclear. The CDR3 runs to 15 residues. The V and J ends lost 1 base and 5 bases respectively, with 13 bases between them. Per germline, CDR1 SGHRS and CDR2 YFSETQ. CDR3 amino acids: CASSLRGAGDQPQHF. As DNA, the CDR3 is TGCGCCAGCAGCTTGAGAGGAGCAGGCGATCAGCCCCAGCATTTT.

The DNA for the CDR3 is TGTGCCAGCAGGGGACAGGGGGGAGAGACCCAGTACTTC. Translating gives CASRGQGGETQYF. This chain uses TRBV5-5 with TRBJ2-5; 11 bases map to TRBD1. Germline values: CDR1 SGHKS, CDR2 YYEKEE (reference sequence). CDR3 size: 13 residues. With 5 bases clipped from V and 4 bases from J, the junction kept 1 base outside the gene matches.

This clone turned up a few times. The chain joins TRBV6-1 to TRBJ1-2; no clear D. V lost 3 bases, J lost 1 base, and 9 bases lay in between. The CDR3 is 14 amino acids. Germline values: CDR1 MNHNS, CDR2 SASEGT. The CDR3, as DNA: TGTGCCAGCAGTGAGGACGGCCGTAACTATGGCTACACCTTC. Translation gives CASSEDGRNYGYTF.

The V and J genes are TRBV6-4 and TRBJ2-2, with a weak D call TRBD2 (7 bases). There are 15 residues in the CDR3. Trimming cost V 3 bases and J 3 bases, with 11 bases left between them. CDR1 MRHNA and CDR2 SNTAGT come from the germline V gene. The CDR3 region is CASSEGGAHTGELFF. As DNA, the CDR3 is TGTGCCAGCAGTGAAGGGGGGGCCCACACCGGGGAGCTGTTTTTT.

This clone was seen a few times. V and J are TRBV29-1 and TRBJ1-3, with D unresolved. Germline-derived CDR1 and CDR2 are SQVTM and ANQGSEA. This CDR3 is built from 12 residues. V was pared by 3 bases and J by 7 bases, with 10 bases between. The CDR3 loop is CSVEGGRNTIYF. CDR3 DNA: TGCAGCGTTGAGGGAGGGAGGAACACCATATATTTT.

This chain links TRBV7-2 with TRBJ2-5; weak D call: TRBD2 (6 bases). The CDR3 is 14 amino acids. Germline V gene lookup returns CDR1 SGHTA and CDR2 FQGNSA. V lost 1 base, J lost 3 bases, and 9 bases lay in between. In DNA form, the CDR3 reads TGTGCCAGCAGCTTAGGGGGAGGAAAAGAGACCCAGTACTTC. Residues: CASSLGGGKETQYF.